This TCR beta chain derives from a study of T cells after yellow fever vaccination. The study's findings and limits: Once the booster was given, most primary-vaccination clones reappeared, at approximately 97% for CD4 and approximately 88% for CD8. Abundant clonotypes from the bulk population could contaminate FACS-sorted repertoires.

In TCRdb, the 5' RACE reads were re-called with MiXCR into one record per CDR3 protein. The sample has more than 90,000 distinct CDR3 sequences, 7.5% to 9.5% seen once. V shed 4 bases and J shed 5 bases, with 0 bases lying between them. The CDR3 spans 10 residues. CDR1 is SEHNR and CDR2 is FQNEAQ in the germline V gene (reference sequence). This clonotype was counted at least ten times. The target antigen is unknown. This receptor was taken from a man younger than 45 who received the YFV17D yellow fever vaccine. The chain has TRBV7-9 and TRBJ2-1; D is uncertain. Sequenced material: CD8+ T cells sorted from PBMCs, taken 45 days after the yellow fever booster vaccination. The CDR3 DNA sequence: TGTGCCAGCAGCTACAATGAGCAGTTCTTC. Protein sequence: CASSYNEQFF.